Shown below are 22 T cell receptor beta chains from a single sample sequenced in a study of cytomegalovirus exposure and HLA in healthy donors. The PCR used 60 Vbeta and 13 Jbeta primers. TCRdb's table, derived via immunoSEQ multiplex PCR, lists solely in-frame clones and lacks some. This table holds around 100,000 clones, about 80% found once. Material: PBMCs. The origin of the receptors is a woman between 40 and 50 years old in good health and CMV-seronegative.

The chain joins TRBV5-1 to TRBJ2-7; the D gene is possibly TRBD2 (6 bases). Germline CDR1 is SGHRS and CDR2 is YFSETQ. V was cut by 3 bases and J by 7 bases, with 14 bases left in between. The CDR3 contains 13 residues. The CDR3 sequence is CASSSGDAREQYF. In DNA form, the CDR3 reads TGCGCCAGCAGCTCGGGGGACGCCCGGGAGCAGTACTTC.

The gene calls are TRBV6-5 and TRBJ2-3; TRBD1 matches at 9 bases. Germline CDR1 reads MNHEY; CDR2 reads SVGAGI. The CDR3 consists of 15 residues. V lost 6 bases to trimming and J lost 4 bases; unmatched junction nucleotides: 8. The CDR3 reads CASRDRGSNPDTQYF. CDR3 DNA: TGTGCCAGCAGGGACAGGGGTTCGAATCCAGATACGCAGTATTTT.

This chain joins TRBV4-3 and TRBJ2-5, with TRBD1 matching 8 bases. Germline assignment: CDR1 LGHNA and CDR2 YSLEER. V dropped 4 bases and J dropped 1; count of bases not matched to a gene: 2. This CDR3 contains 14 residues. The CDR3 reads CASSLGTGQETQYF. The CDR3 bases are TGCGCCAGCAGCCTAGGGACAGGCCAAGAGACCCAGTACTTC.

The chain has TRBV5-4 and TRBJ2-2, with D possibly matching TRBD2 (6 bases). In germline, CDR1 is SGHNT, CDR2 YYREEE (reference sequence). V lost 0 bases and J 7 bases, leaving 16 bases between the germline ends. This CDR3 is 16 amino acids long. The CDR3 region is CASSLGGVRAFGELFF. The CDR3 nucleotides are TGTGCCAGCAGCTTGGGGGGGGTCAGGGCATTCGGGGAGCTGTTTTTT.

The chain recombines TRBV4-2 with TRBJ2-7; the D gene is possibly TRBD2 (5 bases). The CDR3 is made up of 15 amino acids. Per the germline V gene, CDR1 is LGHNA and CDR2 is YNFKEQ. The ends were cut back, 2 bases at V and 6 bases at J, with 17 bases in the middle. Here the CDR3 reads CASSQRGSGSLEQYF. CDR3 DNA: TGTGCCAGCAGCCAACGAGGGAGCGGTTCGCTCGAGCAGTACTTC.

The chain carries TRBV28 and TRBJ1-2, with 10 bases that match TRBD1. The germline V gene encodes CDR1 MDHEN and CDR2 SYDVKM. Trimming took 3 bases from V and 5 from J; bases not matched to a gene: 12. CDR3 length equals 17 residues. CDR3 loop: CASSLAGTGARGYGYTF. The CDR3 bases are TGTGCCAGCAGTTTGGCCGGGACAGGGGCCCGCGGGTATGGCTACACCTTC.

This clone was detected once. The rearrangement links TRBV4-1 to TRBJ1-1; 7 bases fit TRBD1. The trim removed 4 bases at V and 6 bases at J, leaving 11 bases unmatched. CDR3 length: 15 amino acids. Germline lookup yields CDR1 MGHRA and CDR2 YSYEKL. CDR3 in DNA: TGCGCCAGCAGCCCAGCCCGGACAGGACGGGCTGAAGCTTTCTTT. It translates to CASSPARTGRAEAFF.

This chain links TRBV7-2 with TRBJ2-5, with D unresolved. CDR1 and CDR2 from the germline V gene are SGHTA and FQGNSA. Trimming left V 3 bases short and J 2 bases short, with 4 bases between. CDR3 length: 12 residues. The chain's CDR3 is CASSFRQETQYF. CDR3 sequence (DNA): TGTGCCAGCAGCTTTAGACAAGAGACCCAGTACTTC.

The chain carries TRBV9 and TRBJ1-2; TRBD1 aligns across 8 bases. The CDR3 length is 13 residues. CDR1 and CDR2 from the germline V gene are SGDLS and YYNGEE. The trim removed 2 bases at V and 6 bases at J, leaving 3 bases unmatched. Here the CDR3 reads CASSVQGADGYTF. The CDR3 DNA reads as TGTGCCAGCAGCGTCCAGGGGGCGGATGGCTACACCTTC.

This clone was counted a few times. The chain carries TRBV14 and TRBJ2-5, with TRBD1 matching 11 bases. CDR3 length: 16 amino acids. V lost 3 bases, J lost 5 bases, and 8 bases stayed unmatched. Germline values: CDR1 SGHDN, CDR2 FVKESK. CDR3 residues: CASSQMGQGDVETQYF. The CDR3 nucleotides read TGTGCCAGCAGCCAGATGGGACAGGGGGATGTGGAGACCCAGTACTTC.

DNA for the CDR3: TGTGCCAGCAGCTTAGAGGCAGGGAACTATGGCTACACCTTC. It yields the protein CASSLEAGNYGYTF. The chain combines TRBV7-9 with TRBJ1-2; tentatively, D is TRBD1 (5 bases). Trimming removed 1 base from V and 2 bases from J, with 8 bases in between. From germline, CDR1 is SEHNR and CDR2 FQNEAQ (reference sequence). The CDR3 is 14 amino acids.

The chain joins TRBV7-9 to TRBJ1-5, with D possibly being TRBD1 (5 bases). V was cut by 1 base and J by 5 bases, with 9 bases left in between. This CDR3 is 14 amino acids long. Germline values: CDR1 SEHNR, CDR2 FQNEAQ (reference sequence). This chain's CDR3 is CASSLVGPHQPQHF. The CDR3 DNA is TGTGCCAGCAGCTTAGTGGGGCCGCATCAGCCCCAGCATTTT.

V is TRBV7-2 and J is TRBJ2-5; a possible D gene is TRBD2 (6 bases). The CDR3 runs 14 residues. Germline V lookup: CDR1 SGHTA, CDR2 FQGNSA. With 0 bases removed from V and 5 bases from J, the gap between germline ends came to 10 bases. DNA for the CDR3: TGTGCCAGCAGCTTAGCTTCCGCGGGGGAGACCCAGTACTTC. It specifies CASSLASAGETQYF.

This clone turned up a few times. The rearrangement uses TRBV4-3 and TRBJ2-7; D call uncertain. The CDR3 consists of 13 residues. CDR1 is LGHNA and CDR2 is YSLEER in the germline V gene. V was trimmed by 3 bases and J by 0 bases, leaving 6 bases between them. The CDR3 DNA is TGCGCCAGCAGCCAGGGCACCTCCTACGAGCAGTACTTC. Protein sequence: CASSQGTSYEQYF.

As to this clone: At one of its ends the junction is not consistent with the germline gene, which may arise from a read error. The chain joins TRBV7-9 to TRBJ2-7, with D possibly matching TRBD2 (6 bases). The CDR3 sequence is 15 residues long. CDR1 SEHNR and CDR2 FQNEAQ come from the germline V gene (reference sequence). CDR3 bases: TGTTCCAGCAGCTTATCTCCGGGACTCTCCTACGAGCAGTACTTC. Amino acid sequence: CSSSLSPGLSYEQYF.

The CDR3 spells CASEVYTLRTGVGSVTQYF. As DNA, the CDR3 is TGTGCCAGCGAAGTTTATACCCTCCGCACAGGGGTGGGTTCAGTTACGCAGTATTTT. The chain combines TRBV28 with TRBJ2-3, with 7 bases identical to TRBD1. V shed 8 bases and J 8 bases; nucleotides not matched to a gene: 28. The CDR3 is 19 residues long. Germline assignment: CDR1 MDHEN and CDR2 SYDVKM.

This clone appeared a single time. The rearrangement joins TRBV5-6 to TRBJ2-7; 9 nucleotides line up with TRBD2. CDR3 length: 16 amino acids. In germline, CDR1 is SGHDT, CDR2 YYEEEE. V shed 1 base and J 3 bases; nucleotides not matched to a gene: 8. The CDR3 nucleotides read TGTGCCAGCAGCTTGATTCGACCTAGCGGGATCTACGAGCAGTACTTC. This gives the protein CASSLIRPSGIYEQYF.

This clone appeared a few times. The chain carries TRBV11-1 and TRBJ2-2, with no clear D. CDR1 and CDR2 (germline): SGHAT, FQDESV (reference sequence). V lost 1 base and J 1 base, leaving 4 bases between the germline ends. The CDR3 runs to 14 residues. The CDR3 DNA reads TGTGCCAGCAGCTTAGTCCGGAACACCGGGGAGCTGTTTTTT. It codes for CASSLVRNTGELFF. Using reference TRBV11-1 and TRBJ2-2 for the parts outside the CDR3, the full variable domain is EAEVAQSPRYKITEKSQAVAFWCDPISGHATLYWYRQILGQGPELLVQFQDESVVDDSQLPKDRFSAERLKGVDSTLKIQPAELGDSAMYLCASSLVRNTGELFFGEGSRLTVL.

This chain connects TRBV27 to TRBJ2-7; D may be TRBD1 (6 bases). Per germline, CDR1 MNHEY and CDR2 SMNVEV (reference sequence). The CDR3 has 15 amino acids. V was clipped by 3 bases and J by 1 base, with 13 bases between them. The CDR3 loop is CASSFWDTRSYEQYF. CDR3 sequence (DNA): TGTGCCAGCAGTTTTTGGGACACCCGGTCCTACGAGCAGTACTTC.

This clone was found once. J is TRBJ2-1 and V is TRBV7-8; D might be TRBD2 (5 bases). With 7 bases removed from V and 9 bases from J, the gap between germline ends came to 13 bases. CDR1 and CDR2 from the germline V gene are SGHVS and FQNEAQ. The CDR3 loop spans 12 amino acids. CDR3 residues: CASTDWSGEQFF. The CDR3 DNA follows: TGTGCCAGCACGGACTGGTCTGGTGAGCAGTTCTTC.

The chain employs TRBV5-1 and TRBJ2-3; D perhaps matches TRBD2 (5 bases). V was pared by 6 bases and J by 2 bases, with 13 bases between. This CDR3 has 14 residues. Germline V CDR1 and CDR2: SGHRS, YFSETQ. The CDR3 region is CASTEGSYTDTQYF. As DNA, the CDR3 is TGCGCCAGCACCGAGGGTAGTTACACAGATACGCAGTATTTT.

DNA of the CDR3: TGTGCCAGCAGCGTAGGGTGGCAGGGGGCAGATACGCAGTATTTT. Translating gives CASSVGWQGADTQYF. This chain uses TRBV9 with TRBJ2-3; 7 bases line up with TRBD1. This CDR3 comprises 15 residues. With V trimmed by 0 bases and J by 4 bases, 5 bases remained unmatched. Germline assignment: CDR1 SGDLS and CDR2 YYNGEE. The variable domain in full, with the rest retrieved from reference TRBV9 and TRBJ2-3, is DSGVTQTPKHLITATGQRVTLRCSPRSGDLSVYWYQQSLDQGLQFLIQYYNGEERAKGNILERFSAQQFPDLHSELNLSSLELGDSALYFCASSVGWQGADTQYFGPGTRLTVL.